The 20 T cell receptor beta chains presented below share a single source sample, sequenced in a study of metastatic and nonmetastatic thyroid tumors. TCRdb used MiXCR to call clones anew from the PCR reads. The table records approximately 20,000 clones, over 25% of them present only once. None of the patients had undergone any treatment ahead of thyroid surgery. Sequencing was performed on adjacent normal tissue. Receptors were obtained from a female donor with papillary thyroid cancer or a benign thyroid nodule (not recorded which). Some clones in this sample may be carry-over from other donors' samples.

This clone was counted between two and nine times. This CDR3 reads CASSYSQGQGENTGELFF. CDR3 nucleotides: TGTGCCAGCAGTTACTCGCAAGGACAGGGGGAGAACACCGGGGAGCTGTTTTTT. The chain joins TRBV6-5 to TRBJ2-2; 10 nucleotides line up with TRBD1. After removal of 0 bases from V and 1 base from J, the junction contained 5 bases not matched to a gene. The germline gives CDR1 MNHEY, CDR2 SVGAGI. This CDR3 is built from 18 residues.

This clone is termed medium-sized. The CDR3 carries no conserved terminal phenylalanine or tryptophan, so it likely arises from a read error. It is unclear where the CDR3 begins or ends on the DNA, so no DNA is shown, and the CDR3 is as TCRdb lists it. Here the CDR3 reads CASSNRDRDV. This chain connects TRBV5-1 to TRBJ1-6; the table's D call of TRBD1 was not tested on the DNA. Termini included, the CDR3 measures 10 amino acids. The germline gives CDR1 SGHRS, CDR2 YFSETQ.

This clone is medium-sized (0.01 to 0.1%) in the sample. The J gene is TRBJ2-2, the V gene TRBV6-1; D call uncertain. CDR3 length: 16 amino acids. Germline lookup yields CDR1 MNHNS and CDR2 SASEGT. The V end lost 5 bases, the J end lost 0 bases, and 13 bases lay between the germline ends. The CDR3 sequence is CASSPTHPPNTGELFF. In nucleotides, the CDR3 is TGTGCCAGCAGTCCTACCCACCCTCCGAACACCGGGGAGCTGTTTTTT.

This clone appeared a few times. The chain joins TRBV28 to TRBJ1-5; D call uncertain. This CDR3 has 15 residues. V was shortened by 3 bases and J by 6 bases, with 15 bases between the two germline ends. Germline CDR1 and CDR2: MDHEN and SYDVKM. The CDR3 loop is CASSLEGKTIQPQHF. CDR3 DNA sequence: TGTGCCAGCAGTTTGGAAGGGAAGACGATTCAGCCCCAGCATTTT.

Written as DNA, the CDR3 is TGTGCCAGCAGCCACACCGGGACGGATTCCTACGAGCAGTACTTC. Its protein product is CASSHTGTDSYEQYF. V and J are TRBV9 and TRBJ2-7, with D perhaps given as TRBD1 or TRBD2 (5 bases each). V lost 4 bases and J 1 base, leaving 15 bases between the germline ends. The CDR3 consists of 15 residues. Germline-derived CDR1 and CDR2 are SGDLS and YYNGEE.

Judged by abundance, this clone is medium-sized. The J gene is TRBJ2-2, the V gene TRBV6-1; tentatively, D is TRBD1 (5 bases). The CDR3 loop spans 16 amino acids. CDR1 MNHNS and CDR2 SASEGT come from the germline V gene. The V end was cut by 4 bases, the J end by 4 bases, with 16 bases between. The CDR3 reads CASSVVGAIGTGELFF. In nucleotides, the CDR3 is TGTGCCAGCAGTGTGGTAGGGGCCATTGGCACCGGGGAGCTGTTTTTT.

By its share, this clone is medium-sized (0.01 to 0.1%). This rearrangement joins TRBV6-1 to TRBJ2-3; 7 bases line up with TRBD2. Germline trimming cut 5 bases from V and 2 bases from J; bases unmatched to any gene: 7. The CDR3 is made up of 15 amino acids. Germline V gene sequence: CDR1 MNHNS, CDR2 SASEGT. Here the CDR3 reads CASSQSGALTDTQYF. CDR3 DNA: TGTGCCAGCAGTCAAAGCGGGGCCCTCACAGATACGCAGTATTTT.

This clone occurred many times. The rearrangement uses TRBV3-1 and TRBJ2-7; 13 bases are a match to TRBD2. CDR1 and CDR2 (germline): LGHDT, YNNKEL (reference sequence). V gave up 4 bases and J gave up 4 bases; unmatched junction bases: 4. The CDR3 sequence is 15 residues long. The CDR3 region is CASSRGLAGVYEQYF. The CDR3 DNA reads TGTGCCAGCAGCCGAGGACTAGCGGGGGTGTACGAGCAGTACTTC.

The rearrangement links TRBV20-1 to TRBJ2-7; D gene uncertain. The CDR3 length is 14 residues. Germline CDR1 is DFQATT and CDR2 is SNEGSKA (reference sequence). V was clipped by 0 bases and J by 2 bases, with 11 bases between them. DNA of the CDR3: TGCAGTGCTAGAGATATCAGGTCCACCTACGAGCAGTACTTC. Amino acids: CSARDIRSTYEQYF.

The chain links TRBV5-1 to TRBJ2-6, with 9 bases matching TRBD1. CDR1 SGHRS and CDR2 YFSETQ come from the germline V gene. The CDR3 runs 16 residues. V lost 0 bases to trimming and J lost 3 bases; unmatched junction nucleotides: 1. CDR3 bases: TGCGCCAGCAGCTTGGGGGACAGGGTTGGGGCCAACGTCCTGACTTTC. This sequence encodes CASSLGDRVGANVLTF.

On this clone itself: Germline is not matched at one junction end, which may reflect a read error. The rearrangement joins TRBV29-1 to TRBJ1-1, with 7 nucleotides matching TRBD1. CDR1 and CDR2 (germline): SQVTM, ANQGSEA. The CDR3 sequence is 12 residues long. The CDR3 region has the DNA TGCAGCGTTGGAGGGGGCCGCACTCAAGCTTTCTTT. Its protein is CSVGGGRTQAFF.

This clone was counted once. The same CDR3 can be traced to other DNA sequences in this sample. The genes are TRBV5-1 and TRBJ2-3; 7 positions match TRBD2. The J segment lost 1 base and the V segment lost 0 bases, leaving 5 bases of the junction unmatched. The germline gives CDR1 SGHRS, CDR2 YFSETQ. The CDR3 is 16 amino acids. The CDR3 DNA sequence: TGCGCCAGCAGCTTGGAACAACTAGCGCGCACAGATACGCAGTATTTT. Residues: CASSLEQLARTDTQYF.

The chain joins TRBV28 to TRBJ2-7; 8 bases match TRBD1. Trimming removed 8 bases from V and 4 bases from J; junction bases left unmatched: 4. Germline loops: CDR1 MDHEN, CDR2 SYDVKM. The CDR3 is 12 residues long. CDR3: CASSRTGYEQYF. CDR3 nucleotide sequence: TGTGCCAGCTCGAGGACAGGGTACGAGCAGTACTTC.

There are a few counts of this clone. V is TRBV6-1 and J is TRBJ1-2; no clear D. V was cut by 5 bases and J by 0 bases, with 10 bases left in between. CDR3 length: 14 residues. Germline CDR1 reads MNHNS; CDR2 reads SASEGT. The DNA of the CDR3 is TGTGCCAGCAGTTTGGGCGGAGCTAACTATGGCTACACCTTC. Residues: CASSLGGANYGYTF.

The sample holds many counts of this clone. The chain combines TRBV20-1 with TRBJ1-5, with TRBD1 matching over 10 bases. This CDR3 has 15 residues. V was clipped by 4 bases and J by 2 bases; unmatched bases: 5. Per the germline V gene, CDR1 is DFQATT and CDR2 is SNEGSKA (reference sequence). CDR3 bases: TGCAGTGCTACCGCCGGGACAGGGGGCAATCAGCCCCAGCATTTT. Translated, it gives CSATAGTGGNQPQHF.

This clone has a single count. The chain is built from TRBV3-1 and TRBJ2-2; perhaps TRBD1 as D (5 bases). From germline, CDR1 is LGHDT and CDR2 YNNKEL (reference sequence). The CDR3 covers 13 residues. V was trimmed by 2 bases and J by 5 bases, leaving 6 bases between them. The CDR3 DNA reads as TGTGCCAGCAGCCAACAGGGAACCGGGGAGCTGTTTTTT. It is translated as CASSQQGTGELFF.

The chain carries TRBV2 and TRBJ2-2, with D possibly matching TRBD1 (5 bases). This CDR3 is built from 15 residues. Trimming removed 10 bases from V and 4 bases from J, with 19 bases in between. The germline gives CDR1 SNHLY, CDR2 FYNNEI. The CDR3 DNA reads as TGTGCCACCAGGAAAGGGGTCCAGCGCACCGGGGAGCTGTTTTTT. Its protein is CATRKGVQRTGELFF.

The chain recombines TRBV27 with TRBJ2-7; the match to TRBD1 covers 9 bases. CDR3 length: 16 amino acids. With 4 bases clipped from V and 2 bases from J, the junction kept 9 bases outside the gene matches. Germline lookup yields CDR1 MNHEY and CDR2 SMNVEV (reference sequence). The chain's CDR3 is CASSSPQGAMPYEQYF. The CDR3 nucleotides are TGTGCCAGCAGTTCCCCACAGGGGGCAATGCCCTACGAGCAGTACTTC.

The chain carries TRBV28 and TRBJ2-7; D not certain. Germline assignment: CDR1 MDHEN and CDR2 SYDVKM. The CDR3 sequence is 14 residues long. The V gene lost 5 bases and the J gene lost 4 bases, with 15 bases spanning the gap. Written as DNA, the CDR3 is TGTGCCAGCAGTGGCCCCACACGGGTTTACGAGCAGTACTTC. It encodes CASSGPTRVYEQYF. The full variable domain, its missing parts supplied by reference TRBV28 and TRBJ2-7, is DVKVTQSSRYLVKRTGEKVFLECVQDMDHENMFWYRQDPGLGLRLIYFSYDVKMKEKGDIPEGYSVSREKKERFSLILESASTNQTSMYLCASSGPTRVYEQYFGPGTRLTVT.

This chain connects TRBV6-1 to TRBJ2-7, with 9 bases matching TRBD1. The CDR3 length is 13 residues. Germline lookup yields CDR1 MNHNS and CDR2 SASEGT. V trimming: 4 bases; J trimming: 4 bases; junction bases outside the gene matches: 2. The DNA of the CDR3 is TGTGCCAGCAGTGGGGACAGGGCGTACGAGCAGTACTTC. Residues: CASSGDRAYEQYF.